Included here is one T cell receptor (beta chain) sequence, with context. This entry is derived from a study of blood T cells in healthy people across ages. Combining a sample-barcoded 5' primer with a J-beta primer mix, a second PCR ran for about 6 to 11 cycles. TCRdb reanalysed the 5' RACE reads using MiXCR and keeps one entry per CDR3 protein. The repertoire holds hundreds of thousands of distinct CDR3 sequences, with approximately 50% as singletons. The CDR3 is 12 residues long. V lost 10 bases to trimming and J lost 2 bases; unmatched junction nucleotides: 4. Germline values: CDR1 MNHEY, CDR2 SVGAGI.

The TCR was taken from a woman aged 55-69 years in good health. The J gene is TRBJ1-1, the V gene TRBV6-5; 7 nucleotides match TRBD1. The sample taken for sequencing was blood. As DNA, the CDR3 is TGTGCCACCAGGGACAGCAACACTGAAGCTTTCTTT. Translation gives CATRDSNTEAFF.